Listed below are T cell receptor beta chains from one sample, sequenced in a study of T cells after yellow fever vaccination. TCRdb redid the calling of the 5' RACE reads with MiXCR, one entry per CDR3 protein. The table shows a few hundred thousand distinct CDR3 sequences, with 5.2% occurring only once. This specimen consisted of CD4+ T cells sorted from PBMCs, obtained on the day of the yellow fever booster vaccination. Receptors were obtained from a man between 18 and 35 years old who received the YFV17D yellow fever vaccine. Each CDR3 is given with its conserved first and last residue. D genes are given only for firm matches. Size is stated for part of the rows, as once, few or many counts, or as a class when the clone is expanded.

clone size	V gene	J gene	D gene	CDR3 DNA	CDR3 protein
many	TRBV12-3/TRBV12-4	TRBJ1-6	NA	TGTGCCAGCAGTTTAGGGGCCCTAAATTCACCCCTCCACTTT	CASSLGALNSPLHF
many	TRBV12-3/TRBV12-4	TRBJ2-5	NA	TGTGCCAGCAGTTTATTGTCTTTAGCGGCTCCCCTAGAGACCCAGTACTTC	CASSLLSLAAPLETQYF
NA	TRBV9	TRBJ2-1	TRBD2	TGTGCCAGCAGCGTACTTGCTAGCGGGGGCCCATCCTACAATGAGCAGTTCTTC	CASSVLASGGPSYNEQFF
many	TRBV5-1	TRBJ1-1	TRBD1	TGCGCCAGCAGCCCACAGGGGCAAGGGAACACTGAAGCTTTCTTT	CASSPQGQGNTEAFF
many	TRBV9	TRBJ2-7	NA	TGTGCCAGCAGCCCCAGGACTACGCGTGAGTACGAGCAGTACTTC	CASSPRTTREYEQYF
many	TRBV29-1	TRBJ1-4	NA	TGCAGCGTTGAATTGGCAAGAGGAAAACTGTTTTTT	CSVELARGKLFF
few	TRBV7-9	TRBJ1-1	TRBD1	TGTGCCAGCACCCGGGCTGGGACAGCCCTTGGCGGGAGAATTGGTAGCACTGAAGCTTTCTTT	CASTRAGTALGGRIGSTEAFF
NA	TRBV7-3	TRBJ2-5	NA	TGTGCCAGCAGCTATGGGGCGGGCGAGACCCAGTACTTC	CASSYGAGETQYF
many	TRBV3-1	TRBJ1-2	TRBD1	TGTGCCAGCAGCCGTGGACAGGGGGTCTATGGCTACACCTTC	CASSRGQGVYGYTF
NA	TRBV7-8	TRBJ2-6	NA	TGTGCCAGCAGCCCCCCGTCCAGGGGAAACTCTGGGGCCAACGTCCTGACTTTC	CASSPPSRGNSGANVLTF
NA	TRBV6-2/TRBV6-3	TRBJ1-5	TRBD1	TGTGCCAGCAGCGGTACAGGGGGCGTCTTCCAGCCCCAGCATTTT	CASSGTGGVFQPQHF
many	TRBV20-1	TRBJ2-1	TRBD1	TGCAGTGCTCCGGGACAGGCCAGGGGTGAGCAGTTCTTC	CSAPGQARGEQFF
NA	TRBV28	TRBJ2-5	NA	TGTGCCAGCAGTTTGCTCGCTGGGGCGGGGCAAGAGACCCAGTACTTC	CASSLLAGAGQETQYF
few	TRBV20-1	TRBJ1-1	NA	TGCAGTGCTAGATCCTCCGAGGGGAACACTGAAGCTTTCTTT	CSARSSEGNTEAFF
NA	TRBV14	TRBJ2-1	NA	TGTGCCAGCAGCCAAGGTGGGACCTCCTACAATGAGCAGTTCTTC	CASSQGGTSYNEQFF
NA	TRBV30	TRBJ2-5	NA	TGTGCCTGGAGTGTAGCCCTAAGAGAGACCCAGTACTTC	CAWSVALRETQYF
many	TRBV7-9	TRBJ1-1	NA	TGTGCCAGCAGCTTAGACGCCCACTGGGGCACTGAAGCTTTCTTT	CASSLDAHWGTEAFF
few	TRBV3-1	TRBJ2-3	NA	TGTGCCAGCAGCCACGCGGGGCAGGTGAGCACAGATACGCAGTATTTT	CASSHAGQVSTDTQYF
many	TRBV7-7	TRBJ2-1	NA	TGTGCCAGCAGCTTCCCACCCCCGGGACGCGAGCAGTTCTTC	CASSFPPPGREQFF
many	TRBV27	TRBJ2-2	TRBD1	TGTGCCAGCAACCGACAGGGGGAAACCGGGGAGCTGTTTTTT	CASNRQGETGELFF
NA	TRBV18	TRBJ1-3	NA	TGTGCCAGCTCACCGATCTCTGGAAACACCATATATTTT	CASSPISGNTIYF
many	TRBV20-1	TRBJ2-7	NA	TGCAGTGCTGCGCGGGGATACGAGCAGTACTTC	CSAARGYEQYF
few	TRBV10-3	TRBJ1-1	NA	TGTGCCATCAGTGAGGGATTCGACACTGAAGCTTTCTTT	CAISEGFDTEAFF
few	TRBV6-4	TRBJ2-3	NA	TGTGCCAGCAGTGAGTACCAGGAAACTGGTCATACGCAGTATTTT	CASSEYQETGHTQYF
NA	TRBV20-1	TRBJ2-5	NA	TGCAGCGGCTGCCCCCCAGGGGACGGACGGACCCAGTACTTC	CSGCPPGDGRTQYF
NA	TRBV4-3	TRBJ2-1	TRBD2	TGCGCCAGCAGCCCTGCTCTTATAGCGGGGGGGAACAATGAGCAGTTCTTC	CASSPALIAGGNNEQFF
few	TRBV5-1	TRBJ1-1	NA	TGCGCCAGCACCCTTTGGGGTCGGCGGGACACTGAAGCTTTCTTT	CASTLWGRRDTEAFF